These T cell receptor beta chains were read from a single sample in a study of blood T cells in healthy people across ages. TCRdb independently ran MiXCR on the 5' RACE reads; one entry per CDR3 protein. Of roughly 800,000 distinct CDR3 sequences listed, roughly 25% were seen once; the top ten hold 2.5% to 3.5%. The sample also formed part of further work on T cells of mothers and their children.

What was sequenced was blood. The receptors originated from a boy between 5 and 17 years old in good health. CDR3s include the opening cysteine and the closing phenylalanine or tryptophan. D genes are given only for firm matches. For some rows the clone size is stated as once, few or many, or as a class when expanded; others skip it.

j_gene | abundance | v_gene | d_gene | CDR3aa | CDR3nt
TRBJ2-7 | few | TRBV20-1 | - | CSARGGSSYEQYF | TGCAGTGCTAGAGGGGGGAGCTCCTACGAGCAGTACTTC
TRBJ2-7 | - | TRBV3-1 | TRBD2 | CASSQVRRDYTYEQYF | TGTGCCAGCAGCCAAGTCAGGCGGGACTACACCTACGAGCAGTACTTC
TRBJ2-1 | - | TRBV18 | - | CASSPGELNEQFF | TGTGCCAGCTCACCAGGGGAACTCAATGAGCAGTTCTTC
TRBJ2-7 | - | TRBV7-2 | TRBD1 | CASSMDRGLDEQYF | TGTGCCAGCAGCATGGACAGGGGGCTCGACGAGCAGTACTTC
TRBJ1-2 | - | TRBV7-8 | TRBD1 | CASTDSKDRAQNYGYTF | TGTGCCAGCACCGACAGCAAGGACAGGGCTCAAAACTATGGCTACACCTTC
TRBJ2-5 | - | TRBV5-1 | - | CASSLAGLASVQETQYF | TGCGCCAGCAGCTTGGCCGGATTAGCCTCAGTCCAAGAGACCCAGTACTTC
TRBJ2-5 | few | TRBV27 | TRBD2 | CASRTWTSGGYLQETQYF | TGTGCCAGCAGAACCTGGACTAGCGGGGGGTACTTACAAGAGACCCAGTACTTC
TRBJ2-4 | - | TRBV5-1 | - | CASSFGRAGTGAKNIQYF | TGCGCCAGCAGCTTTGGCAGGGCGGGAACAGGAGCCAAAAACATTCAGTACTTC
TRBJ1-2 | - | TRBV29-1 | - | CSVGAGVNYGYTF | TGCAGCGTTGGGGCGGGGGTCAACTATGGCTACACCTTC
TRBJ2-3 | few | TRBV11-3 | - | CASSLVFSDTQYF | TGTGCCAGCAGCTTAGTCTTCTCAGATACGCAGTATTTT
TRBJ1-2 | - | TRBV7-9 | - | CASSRTDISIGDYGYTF | TGTGCCAGCAGCCGTACGGACATCTCTATCGGGGACTATGGCTACACCTTC
TRBJ2-6 | once | TRBV21-1 | - | CASSKERVSDSGANVLTF | TGTGCCAGCAGCAAAGAGAGGGTCTCAGACTCTGGGGCCAACGTCCTGACTTTC
TRBJ1-3 | few | TRBV5-1 | - | CASSLTARGSGNTIYF | TGCGCCAGCAGCTTGACCGCAAGGGGCTCTGGAAACACCATATATTTT
TRBJ1-2 | - | TRBV6-5 | TRBD1 | CASSDRGLEGYTF | TGTGCCAGCAGTGACAGGGGGCTAGAGGGCTACACCTTC
TRBJ1-1 | many | TRBV5-1 | - | CASSSGRGTEAFF | TGTGCCAGCAGTTCGGGGAGGGGGACTGAAGCTTTCTTT